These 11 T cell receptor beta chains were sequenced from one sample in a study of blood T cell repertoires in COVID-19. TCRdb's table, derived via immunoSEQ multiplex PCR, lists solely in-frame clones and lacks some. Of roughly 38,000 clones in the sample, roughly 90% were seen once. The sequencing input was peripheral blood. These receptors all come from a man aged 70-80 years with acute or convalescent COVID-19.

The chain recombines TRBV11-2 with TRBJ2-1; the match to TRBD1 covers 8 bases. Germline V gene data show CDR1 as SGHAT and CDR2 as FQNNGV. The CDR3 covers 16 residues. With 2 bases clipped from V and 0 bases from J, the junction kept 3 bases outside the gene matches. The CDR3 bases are TGTGCCAGCAGCTTATCAGGGGGCTACTCCTACAATGAGCAGTTCTTC. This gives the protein CASSLSGGYSYNEQFF.

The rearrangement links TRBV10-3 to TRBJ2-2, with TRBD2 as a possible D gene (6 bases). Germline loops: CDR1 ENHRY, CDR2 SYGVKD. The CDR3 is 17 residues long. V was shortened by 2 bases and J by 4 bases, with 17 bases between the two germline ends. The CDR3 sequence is CAISEVSEGSGTGELFF. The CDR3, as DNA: TGTGCCATCAGTGAGGTCTCGGAGGGAAGTGGCACCGGGGAGCTGTTTTTT.

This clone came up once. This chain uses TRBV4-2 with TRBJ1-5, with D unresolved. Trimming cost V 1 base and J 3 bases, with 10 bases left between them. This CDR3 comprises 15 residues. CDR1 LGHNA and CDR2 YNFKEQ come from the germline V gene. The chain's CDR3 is CASSQGVGYNQPQHF. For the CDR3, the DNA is TGTGCCAGCAGCCAAGGCGTCGGTTACAATCAGCCCCAGCATTTT.

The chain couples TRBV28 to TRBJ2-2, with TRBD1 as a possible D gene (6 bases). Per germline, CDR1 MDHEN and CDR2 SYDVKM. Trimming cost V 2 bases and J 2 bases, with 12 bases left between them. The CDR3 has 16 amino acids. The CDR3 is CASSLNGRGNTGELFF. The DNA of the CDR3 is TGTGCCAGCAGTTTAAATGGCAGGGGAAACACCGGGGAGCTGTTTTTT.

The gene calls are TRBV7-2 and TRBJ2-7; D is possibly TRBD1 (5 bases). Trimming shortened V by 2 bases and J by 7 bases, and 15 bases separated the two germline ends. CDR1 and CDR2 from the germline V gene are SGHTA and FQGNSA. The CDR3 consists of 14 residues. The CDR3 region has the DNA TGTGCCAGCAGCTTACTAGGGGTCTTAGGAGAGCAGTACTTC. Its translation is CASSLLGVLGEQYF.

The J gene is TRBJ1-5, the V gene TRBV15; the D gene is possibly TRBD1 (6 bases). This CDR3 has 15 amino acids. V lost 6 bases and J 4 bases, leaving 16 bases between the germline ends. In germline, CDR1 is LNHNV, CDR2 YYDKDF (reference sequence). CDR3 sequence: CATSQGGGRNQPQHF. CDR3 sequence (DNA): TGTGCCACCAGTCAAGGGGGGGGACGGAATCAGCCCCAGCATTTT.

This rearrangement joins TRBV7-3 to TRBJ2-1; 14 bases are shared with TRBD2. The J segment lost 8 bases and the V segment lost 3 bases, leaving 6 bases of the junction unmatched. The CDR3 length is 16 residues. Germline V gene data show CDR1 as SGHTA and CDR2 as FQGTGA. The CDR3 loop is CASSFDGTSGRDEQFF. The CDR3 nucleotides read TGTGCCAGCAGCTTTGATGGGACTAGCGGGAGAGATGAGCAGTTCTTC. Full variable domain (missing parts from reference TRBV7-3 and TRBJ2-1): GAGVSQTPSNKVTEKGKYVELRCDPISGHTALYWYRQSLGQGPEFLIYFQGTGAADDSGLPNDRFFAVRPEGSVSTLKIQRTERGDSAVYLCASSFDGTSGRDEQFFGPGTRLTVL.

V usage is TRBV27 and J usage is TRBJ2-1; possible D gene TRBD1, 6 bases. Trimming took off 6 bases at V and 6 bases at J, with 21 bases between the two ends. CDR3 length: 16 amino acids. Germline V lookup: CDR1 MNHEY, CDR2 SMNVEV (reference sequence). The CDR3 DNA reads TGTGCCAGCAGCCCCATCTTGGGGCAGGGGACCAATGAGCAGTTCTTC. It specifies CASSPILGQGTNEQFF.

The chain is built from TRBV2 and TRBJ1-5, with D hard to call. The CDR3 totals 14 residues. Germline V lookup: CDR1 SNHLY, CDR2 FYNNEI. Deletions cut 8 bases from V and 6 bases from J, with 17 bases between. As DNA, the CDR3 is TGTGCCAGCCTCCCCGTGGCGGGGAGTCAGCCCCAGCATTTT. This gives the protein CASLPVAGSQPQHF.

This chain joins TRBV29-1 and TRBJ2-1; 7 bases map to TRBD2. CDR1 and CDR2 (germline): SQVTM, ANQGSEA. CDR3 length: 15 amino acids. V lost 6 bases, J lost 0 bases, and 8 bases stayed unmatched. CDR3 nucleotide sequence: TGCAGCGTCGTCGGGGAGGGAAGCTCCTACAATGAGCAGTTCTTC. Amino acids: CSVVGEGSSYNEQFF.

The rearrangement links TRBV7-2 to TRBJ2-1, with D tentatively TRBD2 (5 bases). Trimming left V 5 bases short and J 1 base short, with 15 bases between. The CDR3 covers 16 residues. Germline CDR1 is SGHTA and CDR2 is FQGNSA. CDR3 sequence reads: CASSPMYPGSYNEQFF. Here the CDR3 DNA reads TGTGCCAGCAGCCCGATGTACCCGGGATCCTACAATGAGCAGTTCTTC.